This is a list of T cell receptor beta chains from one sample in a study of CD8 T cells in Susac syndrome. TCRdb fed the immunoSEQ multiplex PCR reads into MiXCR, producing one record per CDR3 protein. The sample carries some 150,000 distinct CDR3 sequences, around 95% recorded once. The material sequenced was CD8+ T cells from PBMCs. These receptors all stem from a human donor with multiple sclerosis. Both conserved end residues are trimmed from each CDR3. A D gene is named only where the DNA matches it firmly.

v_gene	d_gene	j_gene	CDR3aa
TRBV29-1	.	TRBJ2-1	SAPRSYNEQF
TRBV12-3/TRBV12-4	.	TRBJ1-2	ASSSGLDGYT
TRBV9	.	TRBJ2-3	ASSVGGGAWTDTQY
TRBV1	.	TRBJ1-6	TSSQDGRGSPLH
TRBV20-1	TRBD1	TRBJ2-7	SARGQGASEQY
TRBV30	.	TRBJ1-1	AWTAGGIDTEAF
TRBV20-1	.	TRBJ1-2	SARTVSNYGYT
TRBV11-2	TRBD2	TRBJ2-3	ASSLGLASGGPSTDTQY
TRBV27	TRBD1	TRBJ1-5	ASSSSQGIQPQH
TRBV7-9	TRBD2	TRBJ2-5	ASSLRLAGVEETQY
TRBV30	.	TRBJ1-2	ASLEEANYGYT
TRBV20-1	.	TRBJ2-7	SAKGERSYEQY
TRBV30	TRBD1	TRBJ2-2	AWKGARGELF
TRBV29-1	.	TRBJ1-2	SVEGTAYGYT
TRBV12-5	TRBD2	TRBJ2-6	ASGLSIVVGRGSGANVLT
TRBV7-9	.	TRBJ2-5	ASSLPSLGVGQETQY
TRBV4-1	.	TRBJ2-1	ASSQEPIPGDEQF